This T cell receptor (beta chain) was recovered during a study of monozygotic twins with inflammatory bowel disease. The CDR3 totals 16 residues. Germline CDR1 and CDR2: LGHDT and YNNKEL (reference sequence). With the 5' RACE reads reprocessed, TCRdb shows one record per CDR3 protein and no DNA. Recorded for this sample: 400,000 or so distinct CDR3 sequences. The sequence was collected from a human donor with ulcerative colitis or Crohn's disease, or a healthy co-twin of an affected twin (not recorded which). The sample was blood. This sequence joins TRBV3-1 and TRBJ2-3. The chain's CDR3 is CASSQDPATSTDTQYF.